The rows below give T cell receptor beta chains drawn from one sample of a study of blood T cell repertoires in COVID-19. TCRdb's copy holds only in-frame clones and misses some; the assay was immunoSEQ multiplex PCR. The table records approximately 97,000 clones, around 84% of them present only once. Input material: peripheral blood. The receptors originated from a human donor in a cohort sampled during active COVID-19. Each CDR3 is given without its conserved first and last residue. A D gene is named only where the DNA matches it firmly.

d_call	v_call	j_call	cdr3_aa
-	TRBV4-1	TRBJ2-2	ASSPGNRRHDGELF
-	TRBV6-1	TRBJ1-2	ASSELGGYGYT
TRBD2	TRBV5-1	TRBJ2-5	ASSSGLAEETQY
TRBD2	TRBV2	TRBJ2-6	ASSRLAARSGANVLT
TRBD1	TRBV16	TRBJ1-4	ASSQSRTGNEKLF
TRBD2	TRBV5-1	TRBJ2-3	ASSSGLAGGSTDTQY
TRBD1	TRBV5-1	TRBJ1-1	ASSSTSGTGGRWTEAF
-	TRBV12-3/TRBV12-4	TRBJ2-7	ASSLAGFYEQY
-	TRBV7-9	TRBJ2-1	ASSLGGGEQF
-	TRBV25-1	TRBJ2-7	ASSRRGTYEQY
TRBD1	TRBV27	TRBJ2-1	ASSLFSPQGAGNEQF
-	TRBV5-4	TRBJ2-3	ASSLGRVITDTQY
TRBD1	TRBV5-4	TRBJ1-2	ASLRGGGANGYT
-	TRBV6-1	TRBJ1-4	ASSVRGLVGTNEKLF
-	TRBV19	TRBJ1-2	ASSERGRSYGYT
-	TRBV3-1/TRBV3-2	TRBJ1-1	ASSQQSGENTEAF
TRBD1	TRBV25-1	TRBJ2-1	ASSEFVGQLNEQF
TRBD1	TRBV6-4	TRBJ2-2	ASSDHESGGGGELF
-	TRBV18	TRBJ1-5	ASSGGGVRQPQH
TRBD1	TRBV11-2	TRBJ2-5	ASSIQTGGGETQY
TRBD1	TRBV7-8	TRBJ1-1	ASITGTGLSEAF
-	TRBV5-1	TRBJ2-7	ASSLEGVSYEQY
-	TRBV7-2	TRBJ2-7	ASGGGAGRGMGHEQY
TRBD1	TRBV2	TRBJ2-7	ASRPGQASYEQY